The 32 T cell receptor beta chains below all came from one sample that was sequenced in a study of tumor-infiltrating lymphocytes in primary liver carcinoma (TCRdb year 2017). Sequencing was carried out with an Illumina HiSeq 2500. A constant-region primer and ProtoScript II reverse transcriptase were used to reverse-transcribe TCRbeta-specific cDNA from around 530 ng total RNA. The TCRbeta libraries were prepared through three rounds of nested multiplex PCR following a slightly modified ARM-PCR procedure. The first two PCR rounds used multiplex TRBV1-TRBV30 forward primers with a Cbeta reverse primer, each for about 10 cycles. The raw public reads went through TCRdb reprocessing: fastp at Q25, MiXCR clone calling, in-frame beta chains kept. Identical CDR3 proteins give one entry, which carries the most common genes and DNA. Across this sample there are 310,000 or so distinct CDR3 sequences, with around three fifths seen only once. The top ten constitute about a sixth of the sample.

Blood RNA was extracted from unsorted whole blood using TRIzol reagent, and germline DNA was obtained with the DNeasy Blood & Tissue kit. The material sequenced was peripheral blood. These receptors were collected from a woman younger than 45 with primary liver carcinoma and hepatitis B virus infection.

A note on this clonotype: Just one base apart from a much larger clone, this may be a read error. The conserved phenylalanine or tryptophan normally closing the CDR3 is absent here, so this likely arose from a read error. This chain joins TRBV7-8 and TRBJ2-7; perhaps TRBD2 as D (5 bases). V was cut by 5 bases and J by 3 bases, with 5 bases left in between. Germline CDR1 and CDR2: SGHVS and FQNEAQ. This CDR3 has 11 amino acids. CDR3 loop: CASSDYYEQYL. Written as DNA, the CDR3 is TGTGCCAGCAGCGACTACTACGAGCAGTACTTA.

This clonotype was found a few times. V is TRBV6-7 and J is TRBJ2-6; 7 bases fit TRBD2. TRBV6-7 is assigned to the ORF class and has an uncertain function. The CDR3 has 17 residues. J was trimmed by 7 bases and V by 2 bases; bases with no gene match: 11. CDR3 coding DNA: TGTGCCAGCAGTTACCCGCCCCCTAGCGGTGCTGCCAACGTCCTGACTTTC. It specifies CASSYPPPSGAANVLTF.

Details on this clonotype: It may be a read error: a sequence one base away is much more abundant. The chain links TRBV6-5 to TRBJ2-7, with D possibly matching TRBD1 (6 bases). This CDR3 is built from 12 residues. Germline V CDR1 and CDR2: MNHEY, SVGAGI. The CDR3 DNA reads TGTGCCATCAGTGGCCAGGGGTACGAGCAGTACTTC. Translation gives CAISGQGYEQYF.

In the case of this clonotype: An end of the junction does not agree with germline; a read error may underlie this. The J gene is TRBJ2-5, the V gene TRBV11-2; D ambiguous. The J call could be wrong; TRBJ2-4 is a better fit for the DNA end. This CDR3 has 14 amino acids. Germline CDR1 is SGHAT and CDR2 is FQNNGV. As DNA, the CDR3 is TGTGGCAGCAGTTTTACAAGGGCCAAAAACATTCAGTACTTC. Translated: CGSSFTRAKNIQYF.

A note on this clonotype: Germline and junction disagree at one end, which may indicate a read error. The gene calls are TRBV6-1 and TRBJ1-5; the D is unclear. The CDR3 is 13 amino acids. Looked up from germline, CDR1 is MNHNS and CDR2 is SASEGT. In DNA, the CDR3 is TGCGCCAGCAACCAGGAGTTCAATCAGCCCCAGAATTTT. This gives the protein CASNQEFNQPQNF.

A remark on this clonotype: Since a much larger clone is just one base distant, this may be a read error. In nucleotides, the CDR3 is TGCAGCGTTGCGCCCGGGACTAGCGGCTACAAGCAGTACTTC. This encodes CSVAPGTSGYKQYF. The V and J genes are TRBV29-1 and TRBJ2-7; 11 bases are shared with TRBD2. The CDR3 is 14 amino acids. Germline CDR1 reads SQVTM; CDR2 reads ANQGSEA.

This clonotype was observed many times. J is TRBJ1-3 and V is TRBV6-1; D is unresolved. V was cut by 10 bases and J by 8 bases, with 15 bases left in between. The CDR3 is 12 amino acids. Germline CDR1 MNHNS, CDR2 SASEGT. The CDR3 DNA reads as TGTGCCACCAGGACCGCAGGCGACACCATATATTTT. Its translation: CATRTAGDTIYF.

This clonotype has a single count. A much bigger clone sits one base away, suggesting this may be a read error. The CDR3 loop is CASRRKSQETQYF. In nucleotides, the CDR3 is TGTGCCAGTCGGAGGAAGAGCCAAGAGACCCAGTACTTC. J is TRBJ2-5 and V is TRBV6-1; D may be TRBD2 (5 bases). The CDR3 is 13 residues long. V was trimmed by 9 bases and J by 1 base, leaving 12 bases between them. Germline CDR1 and CDR2: MNHNS and SASEGT.

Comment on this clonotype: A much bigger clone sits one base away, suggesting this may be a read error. DNA for the CDR3: TGTACCAGCAGTTACGTAGCCCAAGAGACCCAGTACTTC. Residues: CTSSYVAQETQYF. The gene calls are TRBV6-5 and TRBJ2-5; D is ambiguous. The CDR3 loop spans 13 amino acids. CDR1 MNHEY and CDR2 SVGAGI come from the germline V gene.

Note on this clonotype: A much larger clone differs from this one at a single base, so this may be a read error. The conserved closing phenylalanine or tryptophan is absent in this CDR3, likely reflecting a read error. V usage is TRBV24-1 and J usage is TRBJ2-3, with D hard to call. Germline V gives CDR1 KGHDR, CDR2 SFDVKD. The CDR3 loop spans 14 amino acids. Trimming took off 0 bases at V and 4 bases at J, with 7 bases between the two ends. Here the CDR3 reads CATSDLKGADTQYY. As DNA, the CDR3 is TGTGCCACCAGTGATTTGAAAGGCGCAGATACGCAGTATTAT.

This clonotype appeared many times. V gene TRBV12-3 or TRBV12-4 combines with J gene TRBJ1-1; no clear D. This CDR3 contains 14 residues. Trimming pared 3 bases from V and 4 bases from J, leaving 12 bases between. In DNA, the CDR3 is TGTGCCAGCAGTTTGGGGAGATGGAGCACTGAAGCTTTCTTT. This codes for CASSLGRWSTEAFF.

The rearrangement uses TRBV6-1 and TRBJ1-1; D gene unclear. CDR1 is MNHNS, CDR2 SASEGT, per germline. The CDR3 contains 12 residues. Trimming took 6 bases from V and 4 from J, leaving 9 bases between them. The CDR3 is CASSYGFTEAFF. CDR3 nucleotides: TGTGCCAGCAGCTATGGGTTCACTGAAGCTTTCTTT.

The CDR3 region is CASSFTRDTGTQYF. The CDR3 DNA reads as TGTGCCAGCAGTTTTACAAGGGACACGGGGACCCAGTACTTC. The chain carries TRBV12-3 or TRBV12-4 and TRBJ2-5; tentative D call: TRBD1 (6 bases). The V end was cut by 3 bases, the J end by 7 bases, with 15 bases between. This CDR3 spans 14 amino acids.

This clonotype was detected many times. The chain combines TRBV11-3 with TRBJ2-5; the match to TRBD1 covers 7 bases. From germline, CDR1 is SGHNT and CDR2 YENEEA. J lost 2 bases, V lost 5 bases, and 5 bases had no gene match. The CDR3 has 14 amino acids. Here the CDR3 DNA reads TGTGCCAGCAGCCGGGACAGTGCGCAAGAGACCCAGTACTTC. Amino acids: CASSRDSAQETQYF.

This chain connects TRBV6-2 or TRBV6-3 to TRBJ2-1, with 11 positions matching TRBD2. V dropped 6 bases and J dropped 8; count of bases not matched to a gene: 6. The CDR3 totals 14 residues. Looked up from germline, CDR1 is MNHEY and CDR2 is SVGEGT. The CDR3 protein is CASSGTSGTDEQFF. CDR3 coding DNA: TGTGCCAGCAGCGGGACTAGCGGAACCGATGAGCAGTTCTTC.

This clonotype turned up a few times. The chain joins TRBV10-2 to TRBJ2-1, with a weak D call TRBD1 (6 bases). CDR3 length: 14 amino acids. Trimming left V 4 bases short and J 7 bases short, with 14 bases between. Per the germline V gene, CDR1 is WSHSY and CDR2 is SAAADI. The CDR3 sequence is CASSGLRGGNEQFF. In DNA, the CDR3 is TGCGCCAGCAGTGGTCTCAGGGGTGGGAATGAGCAGTTCTTC.

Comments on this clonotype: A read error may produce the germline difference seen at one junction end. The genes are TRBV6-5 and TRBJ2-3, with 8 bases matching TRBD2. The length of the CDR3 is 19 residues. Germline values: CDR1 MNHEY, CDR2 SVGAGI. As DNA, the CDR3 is TGTGCCAGCAATTACTCCCCGGTCGCCGGGACTAGTGGGGGAGATACGCAGTATTTT. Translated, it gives CASNYSPVAGTSGGDTQYF.

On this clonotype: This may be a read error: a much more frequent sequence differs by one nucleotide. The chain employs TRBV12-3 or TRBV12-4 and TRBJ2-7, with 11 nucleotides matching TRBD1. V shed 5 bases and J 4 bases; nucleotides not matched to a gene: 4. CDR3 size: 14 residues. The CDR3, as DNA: TGTGCCAGCAGTATGGACAGGGGGCTATACGAGCAGTACTTC. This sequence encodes CASSMDRGLYEQYF.

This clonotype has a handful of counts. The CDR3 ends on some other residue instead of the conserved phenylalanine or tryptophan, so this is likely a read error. CDR3 sequence: CASSWGSLNTEAFL. Written as DNA, the CDR3 is TGTGCCAGTAGTTGGGGGTCATTGAACACTGAAGCTTTCCTT. The chain carries TRBV28 and TRBJ1-1, with D maybe TRBD1 (5 bases). In germline, CDR1 is MDHEN, CDR2 SYDVKM. The CDR3 totals 14 residues.

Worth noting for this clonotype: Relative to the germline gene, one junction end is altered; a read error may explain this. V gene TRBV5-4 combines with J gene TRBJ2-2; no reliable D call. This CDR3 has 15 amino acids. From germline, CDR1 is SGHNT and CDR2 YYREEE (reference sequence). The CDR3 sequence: CVSSSVVTLGGELFF. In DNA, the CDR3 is TGTGTCAGCAGCTCGGTAGTAACACTGGGCGGGGAGCTGTTTTTT.

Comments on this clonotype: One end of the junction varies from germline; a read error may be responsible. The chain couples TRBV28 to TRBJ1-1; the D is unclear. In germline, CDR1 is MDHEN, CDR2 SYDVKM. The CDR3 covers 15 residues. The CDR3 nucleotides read TGTGCCAGCATAAAAACGTTAACCCGGAGGACTGAAACTTTCTTT. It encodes CASIKTLTRRTETFF.

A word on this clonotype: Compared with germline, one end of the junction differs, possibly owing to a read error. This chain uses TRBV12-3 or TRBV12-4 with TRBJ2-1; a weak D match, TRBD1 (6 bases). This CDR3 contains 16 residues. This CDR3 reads CAISEQPPGVPHEQFF. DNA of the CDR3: TGTGCCATCAGTGAGCAGCCCCCAGGGGTTCCCCATGAGCAGTTCTTC.

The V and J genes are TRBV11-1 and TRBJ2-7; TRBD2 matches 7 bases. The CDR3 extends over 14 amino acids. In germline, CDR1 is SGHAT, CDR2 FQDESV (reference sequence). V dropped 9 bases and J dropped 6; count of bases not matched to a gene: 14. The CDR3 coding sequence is TGTGCCAGTAACTTAAGCGGGAACCGACGCGAGCAGTACTTC. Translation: CASNLSGNRREQYF.

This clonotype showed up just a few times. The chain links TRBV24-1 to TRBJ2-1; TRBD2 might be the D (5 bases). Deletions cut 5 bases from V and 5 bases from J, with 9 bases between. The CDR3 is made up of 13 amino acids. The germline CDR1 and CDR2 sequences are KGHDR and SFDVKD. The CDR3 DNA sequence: TGTGCCACCAGTGGAGGGTCCCACAATGAGCAGTTCTTC. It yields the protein CATSGGSHNEQFF.

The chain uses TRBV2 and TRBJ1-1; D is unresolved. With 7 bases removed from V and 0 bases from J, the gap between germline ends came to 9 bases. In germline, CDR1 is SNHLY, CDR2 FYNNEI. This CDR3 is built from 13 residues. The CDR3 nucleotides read TGTGCCAGCACAAAAACTGTGAACACTGAAGCTTTCTTT. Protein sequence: CASTKTVNTEAFF.

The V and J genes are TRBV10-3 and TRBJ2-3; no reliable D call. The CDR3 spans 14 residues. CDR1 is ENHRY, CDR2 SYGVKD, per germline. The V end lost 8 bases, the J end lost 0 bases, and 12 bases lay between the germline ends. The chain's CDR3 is CAIRVAGSTDTQYF. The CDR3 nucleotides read TGTGCCATCCGAGTGGCAGGCAGCACAGATACGCAGTATTTT.

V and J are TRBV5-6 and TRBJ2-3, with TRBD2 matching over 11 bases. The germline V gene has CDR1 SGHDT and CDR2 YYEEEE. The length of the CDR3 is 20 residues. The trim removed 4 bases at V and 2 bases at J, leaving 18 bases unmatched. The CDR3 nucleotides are TGTGCCAGCAGCAATCGACTAGCGGGATTGGTATGGGGTTCCACAGATACGCAGTATTTT. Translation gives CASSNRLAGLVWGSTDTQYF.

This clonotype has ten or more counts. The CDR3 DNA follows: TGTGCCAGCAGCTTACGACAGGTCCTCTGGGCCAACGTCCTGACTTTC. Its translation: CASSLRQVLWANVLTF. The V and J genes are TRBV7-8 and TRBJ2-6; a possible D gene is TRBD1 (6 bases). V shed 2 bases and J shed 5 bases, with 13 bases lying between them. The CDR3 is 16 amino acids. CDR1 is SGHVS, CDR2 FQNEAQ, per germline.

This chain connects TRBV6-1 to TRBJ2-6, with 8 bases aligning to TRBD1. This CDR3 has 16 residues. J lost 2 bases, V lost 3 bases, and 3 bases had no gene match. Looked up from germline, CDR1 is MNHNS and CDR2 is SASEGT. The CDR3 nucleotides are TGTGCCAGCAGTGAGACAGGGGAAGCTGGGGCCAACGTCCTGACTTTC. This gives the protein CASSETGEAGANVLTF.

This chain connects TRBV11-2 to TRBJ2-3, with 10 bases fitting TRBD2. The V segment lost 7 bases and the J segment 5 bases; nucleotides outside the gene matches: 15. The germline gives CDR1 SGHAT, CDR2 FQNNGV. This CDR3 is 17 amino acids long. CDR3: CASNSAWTSGPKDTQYF. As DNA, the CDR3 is TGTGCCAGCAACTCCGCCTGGACTAGCGGACCCAAAGATACGCAGTATTTT.

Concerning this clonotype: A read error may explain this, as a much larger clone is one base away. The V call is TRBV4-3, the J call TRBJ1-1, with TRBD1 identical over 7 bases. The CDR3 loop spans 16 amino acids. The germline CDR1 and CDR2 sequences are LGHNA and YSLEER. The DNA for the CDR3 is TGCGCCAGCAACCAAGATCCCAGGGGGGACAAGACTGAAGCTTTCTTT. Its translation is CASNQDPRGDKTEAFF.

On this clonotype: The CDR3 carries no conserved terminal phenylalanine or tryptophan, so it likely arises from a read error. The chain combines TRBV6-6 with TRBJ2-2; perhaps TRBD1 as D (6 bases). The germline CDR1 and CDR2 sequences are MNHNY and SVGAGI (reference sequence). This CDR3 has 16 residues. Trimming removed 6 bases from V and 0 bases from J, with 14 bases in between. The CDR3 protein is CASSLNRAPNTGELFS. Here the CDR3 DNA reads TGTGCCAGCAGCCTAAACAGGGCCCCGAACACCGGGGAGCTGTTTTCT.